The 18 T cell receptor beta chains given below trace back to one sample, sequenced in a study of blood T cell repertoires in COVID-19. Method: immunoSEQ multiplex PCR; TCRdb's copy keeps in-frame clones and lacks some. Of roughly 250,000 clones in the sample, more than 65% were seen once. Specimen: peripheral blood. Receptors were obtained from a woman between 40 and 55 years old with active or convalescent COVID-19.

V and J are TRBV6-6 and TRBJ2-2; D is possibly TRBD1 (5 bases). This CDR3 comprises 14 residues. Trimming took 5 bases from V and 0 from J, leaving 7 bases between them. The germline V gene encodes CDR1 MNHNY and CDR2 SVGAGI (reference sequence). The CDR3 loop is CASSQGANTGELFF. CDR3 bases: TGTGCCAGCAGTCAAGGGGCGAACACCGGGGAGCTGTTTTTT.

The chain employs TRBV7-2 and TRBJ1-1; the match to TRBD1 covers 7 bases. Germline CDR1 SGHTA, CDR2 FQGNSA. The CDR3 has 14 amino acids. The V segment lost 6 bases and the J segment 1 base; nucleotides outside the gene matches: 5. CDR3 sequence: CASSRRQGNTEAFF. CDR3 nucleotide sequence: TGTGCCAGCAGTCGACGACAGGGGAACACTGAAGCTTTCTTT.

V and J are TRBV6-5 and TRBJ1-4; D possibly corresponds to TRBD1 (6 bases). The CDR3 extends over 14 amino acids. Deletions cut 8 bases from V and 8 bases from J, with 18 bases between. Germline CDR1 and CDR2: MNHEY and SVGAGI. CDR3 region: CASGPDRLPEKLFF. CDR3 coding DNA: TGTGCCAGCGGCCCAGACAGGCTCCCGGAAAAACTGTTTTTT.

This rearrangement joins TRBV4-2 to TRBJ1-5; D uncertain. Trimming cost V 6 bases and J 1 base, with 19 bases left between them. CDR3 size: 17 residues. CDR1 and CDR2 from the germline V gene are LGHNA and YNFKEQ. This chain's CDR3 is CASSLWAQATSNQPQHF. The DNA for the CDR3 is TGTGCCAGCAGTCTATGGGCCCAGGCCACGAGCAATCAGCCCCAGCATTTT.

This chain connects TRBV2 to TRBJ1-2, with D maybe TRBD1 (5 bases). The germline CDR1 and CDR2 sequences are SNHLY and FYNNEI. V lost 3 bases and J 3 bases, leaving 8 bases between the germline ends. The CDR3 totals 13 residues. CDR3 nucleotides: TGTGCCAGCAGTGAGGGGGGGGACTATGGCTACACCTTC. Protein product: CASSEGGDYGYTF.

The chain is built from TRBV24-1 and TRBJ2-2; 7 bases align to TRBD1. CDR3 length: 15 amino acids. Germline V CDR1 and CDR2: KGHDR, SFDVKD. V gave up 7 bases and J gave up 5 bases; unmatched junction bases: 9. The CDR3 DNA sequence: TGTGCCACCAGCCTACAGGGGATCGGTACCGGGGAGCTGTTTTTT. It codes for CATSLQGIGTGELFF.

This chain uses TRBV30 with TRBJ1-1, with a tentative D call TRBD1 (5 bases). This CDR3 is built from 13 residues. From germline, CDR1 is GTSNPN and CDR2 SVGIG (reference sequence). V lost 1 base to trimming and J lost 2 bases, with 8 bases between them. CDR3 DNA: TGTGCCTGGAGTGGGGGGACTAACACTGAAGCTTTCTTT. Translated: CAWSGGTNTEAFF.

The chain joins TRBV10-3 to TRBJ1-4, with unresolved D. Trimming pared 2 bases from V and 7 bases from J, leaving 11 bases between. The CDR3 loop spans 14 amino acids. The germline CDR1 and CDR2 sequences are ENHRY and SYGVKD. CDR3 sequence (DNA): TGTGCCATCAGTGAGGCATCTTCGGGTGAAAAACTGTTTTTT. Translation: CAISEASSGEKLFF.

The rearrangement joins TRBV28 to TRBJ1-4; 7 nucleotides align to TRBD1. With 5 bases clipped from V and 15 bases from J, the junction kept 9 bases outside the gene matches. There are 12 residues in the CDR3. CDR1 MDHEN and CDR2 SYDVKM come from the germline V gene. CDR3 region: CASSPKGQVLFF. The DNA for the CDR3 is TGTGCCAGCAGTCCCAAAGGACAGGTCTTGTTTTTT. The variable domain in full, with the rest retrieved from reference TRBV28 and TRBJ1-4, is DVKVTQSSRYLVKRTGEKVFLECVQDMDHENMFWYRQDPGLGLRLIYFSYDVKMKEKGDIPEGYSVSREKKERFSLILESASTNQTSMYLCASSPKGQVLFFGSGTQLSVL.

Only one count was recorded for this clone. The rearrangement links TRBV27 to TRBJ1-1; TRBD1 matches 9 bases. Germline V gene sequence: CDR1 MNHEY, CDR2 SMNVEV (reference sequence). CDR3 length: 13 amino acids. V dropped 2 bases and J dropped 7; count of bases not matched to a gene: 2. This CDR3 reads CASSLGTGIEAFF. The CDR3 coding sequence is TGTGCCAGCAGTTTAGGGACAGGGATTGAAGCTTTCTTT.

The chain has TRBV4-1 and TRBJ2-5; tentatively, D is TRBD2 (5 bases). The CDR3 extends over 14 amino acids. V was cut by 3 bases and J by 3 bases, with 11 bases left in between. The V gene's germline CDR1 is MGHRA and CDR2 YSYEKL. CDR3 amino acids: CASSQGIGEETQYF. CDR3 DNA sequence: TGCGCCAGCAGCCAGGGTATCGGGGAAGAGACCCAGTACTTC.

CDR3 residues: CASRWRGSEKLFF. DNA for the CDR3: TGTGCCAGCAGATGGAGAGGGAGCGAAAAACTGTTTTTT. This chain uses TRBV21-1 with TRBJ1-4. TRBV21-1 is given as a pseudogene. The CDR3 is 13 amino acids.

The V and J genes are TRBV27 and TRBJ2-2; 7 bases line up with TRBD1. CDR3 length: 15 residues. Germline CDR1 MNHEY, CDR2 SMNVEV (reference sequence). Losses at the gene ends were 5 bases for V and 1 base for J; bases not matched to a gene: 4. CDR3: CASSPRTGNTGELFF. Written as DNA, the CDR3 is TGTGCCAGCAGTCCCAGGACAGGGAACACCGGGGAGCTGTTTTTT.

The chain has TRBV18 and TRBJ1-3, with D hard to call. The CDR3 has 16 residues. V lost 2 bases and J lost 0, with 11 bases in between. Germline CDR1 KGHSH, CDR2 LQKENI. The CDR3 DNA reads as TGTGCCAGCTCACCATCGCTACAGCTCTCTGGAAACACCATATATTTT. Amino acid sequence: CASSPSLQLSGNTIYF.

The chain has TRBV7-3 and TRBJ2-7, with D tentatively TRBD2 (7 bases). The CDR3 contains 16 residues. V gave up 6 bases and J gave up 2 bases, with 20 bases separating them. Germline CDR1 and CDR2: SGHTA and FQGTGA. This CDR3 reads CASSRISGGAAYEQYF. As DNA, the CDR3 is TGTGCCAGCAGTAGAATCTCTGGGGGGGCGGCCTACGAGCAGTACTTC.

The V and J genes are TRBV27 and TRBJ2-6, with D hard to call. CDR1 is MNHEY and CDR2 is SMNVEV in the germline V gene (reference sequence). The CDR3 consists of 17 residues. The ends were cut back, 5 bases at V and 0 bases at J, with 14 bases in the middle. The CDR3 loop reads CASSLSKTLSGANVLTF. The CDR3 bases are TGTGCCAGCAGTCTCAGTAAGACTCTCTCTGGGGCCAACGTCCTGACTTTC.

This chain connects TRBV10-3 to TRBJ1-2, with D perhaps TRBD1 (5 bases). CDR1 ENHRY and CDR2 SYGVKD come from the germline V gene. The CDR3 sequence is 14 residues long. V lost 6 bases to trimming and J lost 0 bases, with 11 bases between them. CDR3 DNA sequence: TGTGCCATCAGGGGGACGGGAGCTAACTATGGCTACACCTTC. Amino acid sequence: CAIRGTGANYGYTF.

V is TRBV3-1 (or the pseudogene TRBV3-2) and J is TRBJ2-1, with TRBD2 as a possible D gene (7 bases). The CDR3 contains 12 residues. The germline V gene encodes CDR1 LGHDT and CDR2 YNNKEL (reference sequence). V was pared by 8 bases and J by 10 bases, with 15 bases between. The CDR3 DNA reads TGTGCCAGCGGGGGGGCCCTCAGGGAGCAGTTCTTC. Translated, it gives CASGGALREQFF.